These T cell receptor beta chains were read from a single sample in a study of response to subunit inactivated influenza vaccine. TCRdb reprocessed the RT-PCR reads with MiXCR, giving one entry per CDR3 protein. The data hold 550,000 to 800,000 distinct CDR3 sequences, with 14% observed a single time. This material consisted of PBMCs from blood, taken 14 to 15 days before vaccination. All receptors derive from a middle-aged man who received an inactivated influenza vaccine. Both conserved end residues are part of each CDR3. D genes are given only for firm matches. Rows may omit the clone size; those that give it use once, few, many or a size class.

>TRBJ2-5|-|-|TRBV7-8
TGTGCCAGCAGCGTACGCCTAGGACAGTCCCAAGAGACCCAGTACTTC
CASSVRLGQSQETQYF
>TRBJ1-6|few|-|TRBV27
TGTGCCAGCAGTTCGATCACCTTTTCACCCCTCCACTTT
CASSSITFSPLHF
>TRBJ2-5|-|TRBD2|TRBV28
TGTGCCAGCGGCCCCGTCCTCGGCGCGGGAGTACATGAGACCCAGTACTTC
CASGPVLGAGVHETQYF
>TRBJ2-7|many|TRBD1|TRBV2
TGTGCCAGCAGGGCCGGGACAGAAACCTACGAGCAGTACTTC
CASRAGTETYEQYF
>TRBJ2-5|-|-|TRBV11-1
TGTGCCAGCAGCTCCGAGGGGAGGGAGACCCAGTACTTC
CASSSEGRETQYF
>TRBJ2-7|many|TRBD2|TRBV7-2
TGTGCCAGCAGCTTAGGGGTGGCGGGAGGCTACGAGCAGTACTTC
CASSLGVAGGYEQYF
>TRBJ2-7|once|-|TRBV5-1
TGCGCCAGCAGCTTGGACTCCATCGCCTACGAGCAGTACTTC
CASSLDSIAYEQYF
>TRBJ1-1|few|-|TRBV6-1
TGTGCCAGCAGTCCCTACATCGGACAAGTCGAAGCTTTCTTT
CASSPYIGQVEAFF
>TRBJ2-7|few|TRBD2|TRBV9
TGTGCCAGCAGCGTATCGTCGACAGGGTGGTGGCTAGCGGGAGGCCGCGGAACCTACGAGCAGTACTTC
CASSVSSTGWWLAGGRGTYEQYF
>TRBJ2-3|few|TRBD2|TRBV20-1
TGCAGTGCTAGAGCCGGGACTAGCGGGAGTAAGGCAGATACGCAGTATTTT
CSARAGTSGSKADTQYF
>TRBJ2-7|few|-|TRBV20-1
TGCAGTGCTGGTGGGGACATCCACGAGCAGTACTTC
CSAGGDIHEQYF
>TRBJ1-1|few|-|TRBV20-1
TGCAGTGCTAGAGATGAGCGAAAGAACACTGAAGCTTTCTTT
CSARDERKNTEAFF
>TRBJ2-7|-|TRBD2|TRBV11-2
TGTGCCAGCAGCTTAGGACTAGCCTTAGAGCAGTACTTC
CASSLGLALEQYF
>TRBJ2-6|few|-|TRBV6-2/TRBV6-3
TGTGCCAGCAGTTACTCGAGTACAGGGTCCTACTTCTCTGGGGCCAACGTCCTGACTTTC
CASSYSSTGSYFSGANVLTF
>TRBJ2-5|once|-|TRBV25-1
TGTGCCAGCAGCCCCGGCGGAGGGCCGGGCGAGACCCAGTACTTC
CASSPGGGPGETQYF
>TRBJ1-1|few|TRBD1|TRBV6-2/TRBV6-3
TGTGCCAGCAGCCCCTTAACAGGGGTGAACACTGAAGCTTTCTTT
CASSPLTGVNTEAFF
>TRBJ2-5|many|-|TRBV2
TGTGCCAGCAGTGTGGTGATAGAGACCCAGTACTTC
CASSVVIETQYF
>TRBJ2-5|-|TRBD1|TRBV2
TGTGCCAGCAGACCGCAACAGGGGCAAGAGACCCAGTACTTC
CASRPQQGQETQYF
>TRBJ2-3|many|-|TRBV29-1
TGCAGCGTGACGCAGGGTAGCACAGATACGCAGTATTTT
CSVTQGSTDTQYF
>TRBJ2-2|-|TRBD2|TRBV5-4
TGTGCCAGCAGCTTGCTAGCGGGGCGGAACACCGGGGAGCTGTTTTTT
CASSLLAGRNTGELFF
>TRBJ2-2|few|-|TRBV7-2
TGTGCCAGCAACCAGGCCTGGGGGGCCGGCACCGGGGAGCTGTTTTTT
CASNQAWGAGTGELFF
>TRBJ1-1|few|-|TRBV5-1
TGCGCCAGCAGCGGCGGGACGGTGAACACTGAAGCTTTCTTT
CASSGGTVNTEAFF
>TRBJ2-7|few|TRBD1|TRBV7-9
TGTGCCAGCAGCAACCGGGACAGAGACGAGCAGTACTTC
CASSNRDRDEQYF
>TRBJ2-3|few|-|TRBV5-1
TGCGCCAGCAGCTCGGGTGGGGGACTCGACACAGATACGCAGTATTTT
CASSSGGGLDTDTQYF
>TRBJ2-2|few|-|TRBV3-1
TGTGCCAGCAGCCAAGGGGCGCCGAACACCGGGGAGCTGTTTTTT
CASSQGAPNTGELFF
>TRBJ1-5|many|-|TRBV10-3
TGTGCCATCAGTGAGTCAGAGGGGGGCGGCCGCAATCAGCCCCAGCATTTT
CAISESEGGGRNQPQHF
>TRBJ2-7|-|-|TRBV28
TGTGCCAGCAGGATCGACAGACTTAACTACGAGCAGTACTTC
CASRIDRLNYEQYF
>TRBJ2-2|-|-|TRBV7-3
TGTGCCAGCAGCTTAATGGGGGCTACCGGGGAGCTGTTTTTT
CASSLMGATGELFF
>TRBJ1-2|few|-|TRBV7-2
TGTGCCAGCAGCTTAATGGGGGGTTATGGCTACACCTTC
CASSLMGGYGYTF
>TRBJ1-6|few|TRBD1|TRBV2
TGTGCCAGCAGTGAAAGACCCCCTAGGACAGGGGTTTCACCCCTCCACTTT
CASSERPPRTGVSPLHF
>TRBJ2-1|few|TRBD2|TRBV24-1
TGTGCCACCAGTGACCGTGGGACTAGCTCCTACAATGAGCAGTTCTTC
CATSDRGTSSYNEQFF
>TRBJ2-7|-|TRBD2|TRBV7-9
TGTGCCAGCAGGTCACCGGGACTAAAGGACGAGCAGTACTTC
CASRSPGLKDEQYF
>TRBJ1-2|few|TRBD1|TRBV19
TGTGCCAGTAGCCCCGGGACAGGGGAGTACTATGGCTACACCTTC
CASSPGTGEYYGYTF
>TRBJ1-1|-|TRBD1|TRBV20-1
TGCAGTGCTTTAAGACAGGGGGGCATGAACACTGAAGCTCTCTTT
CSALRQGGMNTEALF
>TRBJ2-3|many|-|TRBV20-1
TGCAGTGCTAGACCCTTCAGGAGGGATACGCAGTATTTT
CSARPFRRDTQYF
>TRBJ2-3|-|-|TRBV12-3/TRBV12-4
TGTGCCAGCAGTCAGAACGTGTTTAGCACAGATACGCAGTATTTT
CASSQNVFSTDTQYF
>TRBJ1-5|few|TRBD1|TRBV29-1
TGCAGCGTTGCTACCGGGACAGGGAATCAGCCCCAGCATTTT
CSVATGTGNQPQHF
>TRBJ2-3|-|TRBD1|TRBV24-1
TGTGCCACCAGTGACCCCGGCCAGGGGGCCACAGATACGCAGTATTTT
CATSDPGQGATDTQYF
>TRBJ2-7|-|TRBD2|TRBV7-8
TGTGCCAGCAGCTTGGACCGACTAGCGGAGAGCTACGAGCAGTACTTC
CASSLDRLAESYEQYF
>TRBJ2-5|many|TRBD1|TRBV24-1
TGTGCCACCAGTGGGAACAGGGGGTTCCAAGAGACCCAGTACTTC
CATSGNRGFQETQYF
>TRBJ2-2|-|-|TRBV9
TGTGCCAGCAGCGTAGAAGGAGCCCTCACCGGGGAGCTGTTTTTT
CASSVEGALTGELFF
>TRBJ1-2|-|-|TRBV6-2/TRBV6-3
TGTGCCAGCAGTTCCTCTTCCCAGACAGTCACCTATGGCTACACCTTC
CASSSSSQTVTYGYTF
>TRBJ2-5|-|TRBD1|TRBV28
TGTGCCAGCAGTTGGGACAGGGGGAGGAAAGAGACCCAGTACTTC
CASSWDRGRKETQYF